This T cell receptor beta chain was found in a study of CD8+CD57+ T cells in acquired aplastic anemia. The template for TCR beta VDJ and CDR3 sequence profiling was genomic DNA. TCRdb reprocessed the reads with MiXCR, giving one entry per CDR3 protein. The table records hundreds of thousands of distinct CDR3 sequences, about a third of them present only once. CD8+CD57+ cell expansion, shown by flow cytometry, had occurred in the patients selected for sequencing. The table lists this clonotype with a few counts. The sequenced material came from sorted CD4+, CD8+, or CD8+CD57+ T cells (not recorded which) from PBMCs. The sequence derives from a human donor with aplastic anemia.

The CDR3, as DNA: TGTGCCAGTGGAGCAGGGGGTTGGAATTCACCCCTCCACTTT. This encodes CASGAGGWNSPLHF. The chain recombines TRBV19 with TRBJ1-6; 7 bases align to TRBD1. The CDR3 loop spans 14 amino acids. The germline V gene has CDR1 LNHDA and CDR2 SQIVND (reference sequence). J lost 7 bases, V lost 8 bases, and 8 bases had no gene match.